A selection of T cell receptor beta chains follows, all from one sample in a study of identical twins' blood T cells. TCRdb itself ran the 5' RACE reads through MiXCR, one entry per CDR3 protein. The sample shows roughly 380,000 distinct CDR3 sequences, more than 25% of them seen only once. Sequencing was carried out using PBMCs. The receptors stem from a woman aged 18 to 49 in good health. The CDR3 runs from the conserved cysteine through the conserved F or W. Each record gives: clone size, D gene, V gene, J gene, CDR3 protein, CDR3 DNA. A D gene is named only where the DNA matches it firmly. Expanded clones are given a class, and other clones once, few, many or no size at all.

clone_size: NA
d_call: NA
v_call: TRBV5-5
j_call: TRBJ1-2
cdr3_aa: CASSLSADPANYGYTF
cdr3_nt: TGTGCCAGCAGCTTGAGCGCAGACCCAGCTAACTATGGCTACACCTTC

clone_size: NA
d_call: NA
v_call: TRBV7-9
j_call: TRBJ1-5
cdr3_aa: CASSLGLGSNSNQPQHF
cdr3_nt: TGTGCCAGCAGCTTAGGGCTCGGGTCCAATAGCAATCAGCCCCAGCATTTT

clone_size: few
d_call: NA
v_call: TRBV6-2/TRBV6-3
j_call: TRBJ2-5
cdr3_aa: CASTRNQETQYF
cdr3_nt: TGTGCCAGCACGCGTAACCAAGAGACCCAGTACTTC

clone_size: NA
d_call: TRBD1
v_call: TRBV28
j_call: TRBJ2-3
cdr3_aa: CASSPRDRGLGTQYF
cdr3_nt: TGTGCCAGCAGTCCCCGGGACAGGGGGCTTGGTACGCAGTATTTT

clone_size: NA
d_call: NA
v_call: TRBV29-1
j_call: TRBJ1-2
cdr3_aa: CSVGSQGSNYGYAF
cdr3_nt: TGCAGCGTTGGCTCACAGGGATCTAACTATGGCTACGCCTTC

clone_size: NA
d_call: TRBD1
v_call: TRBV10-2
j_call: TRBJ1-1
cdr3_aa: CASSETGVTEAFF
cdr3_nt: TGCGCCAGCAGTGAGACAGGGGTGACTGAAGCTTTCTTT

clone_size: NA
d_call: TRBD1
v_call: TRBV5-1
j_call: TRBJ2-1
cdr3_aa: CTSSLADRGSNEQFF
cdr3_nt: TGCACCAGCAGCTTGGCGGACAGGGGAAGTAATGAGCAGTTCTTC

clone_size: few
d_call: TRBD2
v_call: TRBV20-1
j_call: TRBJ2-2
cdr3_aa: CSAAGRGSTGELFF
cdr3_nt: TGCAGTGCTGCCGGGAGGGGGAGCACCGGGGAGCTGTTTTTT

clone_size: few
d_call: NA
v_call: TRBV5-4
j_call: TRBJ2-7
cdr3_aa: CASGDASLPYEQYF
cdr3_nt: TGTGCCAGCGGGGACGCCTCATTACCCTACGAGCAGTACTTC

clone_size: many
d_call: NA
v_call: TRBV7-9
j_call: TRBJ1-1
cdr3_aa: CASSFGSNTEAFF
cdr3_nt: TGTGCCAGCAGCTTCGGGTCGAACACTGAAGCTTTCTTT

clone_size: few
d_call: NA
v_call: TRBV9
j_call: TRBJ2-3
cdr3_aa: CASSPVGLATDTQYF
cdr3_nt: TGTGCCAGCAGCCCCGTTGGGCTTGCCACAGATACGCAGTATTTT

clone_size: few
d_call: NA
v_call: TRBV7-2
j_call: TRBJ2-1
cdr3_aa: CASSLVNYNEQFF
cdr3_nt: TGTGCCAGCAGCTTAGTAAATTACAATGAGCAGTTCTTC

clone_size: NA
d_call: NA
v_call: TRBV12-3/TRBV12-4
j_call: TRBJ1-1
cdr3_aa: CASSYITVNTEAFF
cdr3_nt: TGTGCCAGCAGCTACATTACGGTGAACACTGAAGCTTTCTTT

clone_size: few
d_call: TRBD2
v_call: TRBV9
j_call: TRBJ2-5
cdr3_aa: CASTKTSGGETQYF
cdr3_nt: TGTGCCAGCACCAAGACTAGCGGGGGAGAGACCCAGTACTTC

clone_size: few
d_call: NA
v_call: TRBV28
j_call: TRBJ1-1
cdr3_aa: CASTDSSREAFF
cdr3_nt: TGTGCCAGCACCGACAGCTCCCGTGAAGCTTTCTTT

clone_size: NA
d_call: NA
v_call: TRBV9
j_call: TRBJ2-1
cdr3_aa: CASSPSPISYNEQFF
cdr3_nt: TGTGCCAGCAGCCCCTCTCCTATCTCCTACAATGAGCAGTTCTTC

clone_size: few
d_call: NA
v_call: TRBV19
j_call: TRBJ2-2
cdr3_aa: CASSRDKANTGELFF
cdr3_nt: TGTGCCAGTAGTAGGGACAAAGCGAACACCGGGGAGCTGTTTTTT

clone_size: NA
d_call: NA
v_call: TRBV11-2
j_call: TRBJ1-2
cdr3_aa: CASRRTGRWGYTF
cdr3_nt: TGTGCCAGCCGACGTACAGGTCGCTGGGGCTACACCTTC

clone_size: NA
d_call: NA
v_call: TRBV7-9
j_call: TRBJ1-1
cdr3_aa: CASSLSEGAFF
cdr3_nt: TGTGCCAGCAGCTTATCCGAGGGAGCTTTCTTT

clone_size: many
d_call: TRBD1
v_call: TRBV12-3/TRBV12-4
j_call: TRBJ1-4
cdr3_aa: CASSLYAGQGGEKLFF
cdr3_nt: TGTGCCAGCAGTTTATACGCGGGACAGGGAGGGGAAAAACTGTTTTTT

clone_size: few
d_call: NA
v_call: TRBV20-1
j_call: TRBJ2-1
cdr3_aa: CSARWPLSDNEQFF
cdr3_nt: TGCAGTGCTAGATGGCCCTTGAGCGACAATGAGCAGTTCTTC

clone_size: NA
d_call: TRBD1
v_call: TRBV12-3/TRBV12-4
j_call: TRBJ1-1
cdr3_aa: CATQTPGQGEGEAFF
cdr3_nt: TGTGCCACCCAAACTCCGGGACAGGGGGAAGGCGAAGCTTTCTTT

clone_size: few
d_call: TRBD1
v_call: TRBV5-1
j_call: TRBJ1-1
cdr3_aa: CASSLEGTGWTEAFF
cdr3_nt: TGCGCCAGCAGCTTGGAAGGGACAGGATGGACTGAAGCTTTCTTT

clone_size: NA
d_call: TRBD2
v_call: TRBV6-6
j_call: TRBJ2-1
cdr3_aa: CASSLAGGGYNEQFF
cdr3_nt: TGTGCCAGCAGTCTAGCGGGGGGCGGGTACAATGAGCAGTTCTTC

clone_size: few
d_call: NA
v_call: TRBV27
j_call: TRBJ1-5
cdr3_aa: CASSLTRVNQPQHF
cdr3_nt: TGTGCCAGCAGTTTAACTAGGGTTAATCAGCCCCAGCATTTT

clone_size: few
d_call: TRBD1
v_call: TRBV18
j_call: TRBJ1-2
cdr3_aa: CASSPTGPNYGYTF
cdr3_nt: TGTGCCAGCTCACCGACAGGGCCCAACTATGGCTACACCTTC

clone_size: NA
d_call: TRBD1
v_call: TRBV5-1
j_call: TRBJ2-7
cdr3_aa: CAGSLDPGQSYEQYF
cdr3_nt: TGCGCCGGCAGCTTGGATCCGGGACAGTCCTACGAGCAGTACTTC

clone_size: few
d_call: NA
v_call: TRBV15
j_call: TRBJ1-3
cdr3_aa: CATSRDHPGTTSGNTIYF
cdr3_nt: TGTGCCACCAGCAGAGATCATCCAGGGACAACCTCTGGAAACACCATATATTTT

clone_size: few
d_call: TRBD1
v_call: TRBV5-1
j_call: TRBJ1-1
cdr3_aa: CASTVDRDTEAFF
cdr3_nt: TGCGCCAGCACGGTCGACAGGGACACTGAAGCTTTCTTT

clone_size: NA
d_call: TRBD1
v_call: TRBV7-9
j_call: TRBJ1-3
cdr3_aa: CASILDRRLNTIYF
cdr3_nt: TGTGCCAGCATCCTGGACAGGAGGTTGAACACCATATATTTT

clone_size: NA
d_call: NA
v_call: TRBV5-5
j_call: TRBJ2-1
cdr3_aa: CASSFPHSPNEQFF
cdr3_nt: TGTGCCAGCAGCTTTCCCCATAGTCCCAATGAGCAGTTCTTC

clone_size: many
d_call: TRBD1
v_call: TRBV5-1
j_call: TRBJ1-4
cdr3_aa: CASSSTGQWKEKLFF
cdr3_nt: TGCGCCAGCAGCTCGACGGGACAGTGGAAAGAAAAACTGTTTTTT

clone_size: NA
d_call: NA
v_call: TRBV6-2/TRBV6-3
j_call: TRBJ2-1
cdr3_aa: CASTSSEAGKNKQFF
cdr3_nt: TGTGCCAGCACTTCCTCTGAGGCGGGGAAGAATAAGCAGTTCTTC

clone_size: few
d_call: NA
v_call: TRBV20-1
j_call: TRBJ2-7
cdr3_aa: CSAGWGIEQYF
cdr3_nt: TGCAGTGCTGGGTGGGGGATCGAGCAGTACTTC

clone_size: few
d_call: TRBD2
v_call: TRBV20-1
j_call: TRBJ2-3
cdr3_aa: CSASQLAGNTDTQYF
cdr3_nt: TGCAGTGCTAGTCAACTAGCGGGGAACACAGATACGCAGTATTTT

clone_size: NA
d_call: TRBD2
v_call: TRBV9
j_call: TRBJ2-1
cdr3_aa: CASSVEGLVTNEQFF
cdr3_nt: TGTGCCAGCAGCGTAGAGGGACTAGTAACCAATGAGCAGTTCTTC

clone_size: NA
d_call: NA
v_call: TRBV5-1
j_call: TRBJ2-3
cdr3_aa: CASSPIPSDTQYF
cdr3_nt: TGCGCCAGCAGCCCCATTCCCTCGGATACGCAGTATTTT

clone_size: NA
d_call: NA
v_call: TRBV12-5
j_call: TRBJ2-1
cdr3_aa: CASGLGRAGVYNEQFF
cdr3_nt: TGTGCTAGTGGTTTGGGACGGGCAGGGGTCTACAATGAGCAGTTCTTC

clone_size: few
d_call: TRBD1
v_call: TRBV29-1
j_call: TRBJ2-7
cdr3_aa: CSAFNRGSYEQYF
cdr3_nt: TGCAGCGCCTTTAACAGGGGGTCCTACGAGCAGTACTTC

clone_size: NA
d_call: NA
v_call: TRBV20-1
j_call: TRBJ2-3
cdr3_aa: CSARVVASGTDTQYF
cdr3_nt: TGCAGTGCTAGAGTGGTAGCGTCGGGCACAGATACGCAGTATTTT

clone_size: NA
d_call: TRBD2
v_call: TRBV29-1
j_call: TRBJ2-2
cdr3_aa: CSVVLSRTSSYTGELFF
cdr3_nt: TGCAGCGTTGTATTATCGAGGACTAGCTCATACACCGGGGAGCTGTTTTTT

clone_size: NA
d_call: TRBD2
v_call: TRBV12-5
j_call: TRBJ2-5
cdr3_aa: CASGSGTSLQETQYF
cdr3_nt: TGTGCTAGTGGTTCGGGGACTAGCCTTCAAGAGACCCAGTACTTC

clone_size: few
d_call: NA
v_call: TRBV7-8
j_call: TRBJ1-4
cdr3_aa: CASSLLGGKLFF
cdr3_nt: TGTGCCAGCAGCTTATTAGGGGGAAAACTGTTTTTT

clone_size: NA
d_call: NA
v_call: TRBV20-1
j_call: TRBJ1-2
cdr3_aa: CSALTGGYGYTF
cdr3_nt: TGCAGTGCCTTGACGGGGGGCTATGGCTACACCTTC

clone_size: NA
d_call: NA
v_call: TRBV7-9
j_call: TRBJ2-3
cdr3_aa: CASGTDTQYF
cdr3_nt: TGTGCCAGCGGCACAGATACGCAGTATTTT

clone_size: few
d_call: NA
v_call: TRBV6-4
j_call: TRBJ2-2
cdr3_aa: CASSDLAQTGELFF
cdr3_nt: TGTGCCAGCAGTGACTTAGCCCAAACCGGGGAGCTGTTTTTT

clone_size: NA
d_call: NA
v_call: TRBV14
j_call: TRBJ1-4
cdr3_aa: CASSQQGEKLFF
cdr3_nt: TGTGCCAGCAGCCAACAGGGAGAAAAACTGTTTTTT

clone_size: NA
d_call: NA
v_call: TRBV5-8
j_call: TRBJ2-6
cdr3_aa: CASSLWIPGANVLTF
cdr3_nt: TGTGCCAGCAGTTTGTGGATTCCTGGGGCCAACGTCCTGACTTTC